This entry features one T cell receptor beta chain sequence. Its antigen is still unknown. The data belong to a study of cytomegalovirus exposure and HLA in healthy donors. The germline gives CDR1 MNHEY, CDR2 SVGAGI. Trimming removed 8 bases from V and 7 bases from J, with 17 bases in between. CDR3 length equals 13 residues. General study results and limits: CMV antigen specificity was confirmed in vitro for three CMV-associated chains. 164 TCR beta chains were listed as cytomegalovirus-associated. Reportedly, cytomegalovirus status was diagnosed with high sensitivity and specificity.

Libraries were prepared by immunoSEQ multiplex PCR; TCRdb keeps only in-frame clonotypes and omits some of them. The sample consists of some 130,000 clones, approximately 80% of them appearing once. The sequenced sample consisted of PBMCs. This receptor was obtained from a man aged 30 to 39 in good health and CMV-seropositive. The chain employs TRBV6-5 and TRBJ1-2, with no clear D. In DNA form, the CDR3 reads TGTGCCAGCCACCAGGCAGGAGGGTTTGGCTACACCTTC. This codes for CASHQAGGFGYTF.